The clone carrying this T cell receptor (beta chain) showed up many times. Newly diagnosed, the hyperthyroidism patients had under 2 months' duration and were aged 18 to 65. This entry is derived from a study of Graves' ophthalmopathy and Graves' hyperthyroidism. Study overall: Before any treatment was given, at initial diagnosis, peripheral blood was collected.

Trimming removed 1 base from V and 5 bases from J; junction bases left unmatched: 3. Germline loops: CDR1 SGHRS, CDR2 YFSETQ. This CDR3 contains 14 residues. TCR beta CDR3 amplification used RNA transcripts. Amplification began with first-round RT-PCR using HTBI primers, then second-round multiplex PCR was performed. TCRdb re-derived calls from the multiplex PCR reads in MiXCR, one entry per CDR3 protein. The sample records hundreds of thousands of distinct CDR3 sequences, about 21% being singletons. Specimen: peripheral blood. The rearrangement uses TRBV5-1 and TRBJ2-7, with 10 positions matching TRBD2. The receptor's source is a woman aged 18-35 years with stable Graves' hyperthyroidism. The DNA for the CDR3 is TGCGCCAGCAGCTTGACTAGCGGGGCACACGAGCAGTACTTC. It codes for CASSLTSGAHEQYF.